This T cell receptor beta chain stems from a study of T cell responses to AZD1222 COVID-19 vaccine. Points from the study as a whole: When two AZD1222 doses had been given, Spike-specific TCR breadth and depth rose. Spike as a whole was targeted by vaccine-associated CD4 TCRs, dominant at 160-218 and 743-854. Only a handful of AZD1222 recipients, five to seven in all, had baseline seropositivity.

As regards this clone: Its target is unknown.

CDR1 and CDR2 (germline): SGHDN, FVKESK. Trimming at V came to 4 bases and at J to 6 bases, leaving 5 bases not matched to a gene. The length of the CDR3 is 13 residues. The protocol was immunoSEQ multiplex PCR, while the TCRdb copy is restricted to in-frame clones and leaves out a portion. Among roughly 160,000 clones listed, approximately 90% were seen once. The V and J genes are TRBV14 and TRBJ1-1, with 7 positions matching TRBD1. The TCR sequence derives from an adult who received the AZD1222 COVID-19 vaccine. The sample was peripheral blood, taken 28 days after the second AZD1222 dose. The CDR3 sequence: CASSLGQASEAFF. CDR3 nucleotide sequence: TGTGCCAGCAGCCTTGGACAGGCGTCTGAAGCTTTCTTT.